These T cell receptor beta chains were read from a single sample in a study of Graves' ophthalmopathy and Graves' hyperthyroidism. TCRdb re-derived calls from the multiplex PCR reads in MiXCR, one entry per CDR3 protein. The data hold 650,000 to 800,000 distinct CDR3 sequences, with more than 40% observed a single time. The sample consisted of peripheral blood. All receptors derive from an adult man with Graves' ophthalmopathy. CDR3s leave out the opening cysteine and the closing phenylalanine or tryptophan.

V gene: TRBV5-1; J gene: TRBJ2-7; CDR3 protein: ASSFTAGSYEQY
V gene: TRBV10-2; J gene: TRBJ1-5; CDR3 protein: ASTRGTGSNQPQH
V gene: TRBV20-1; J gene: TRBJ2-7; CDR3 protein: SARVVTGSFEQY
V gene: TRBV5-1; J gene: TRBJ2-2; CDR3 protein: ASSRTPSGRVTGELF
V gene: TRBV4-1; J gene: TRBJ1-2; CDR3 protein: ASSQVERNWGGYT
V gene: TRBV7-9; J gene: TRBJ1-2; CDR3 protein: ASSSRLGSPNYGYT
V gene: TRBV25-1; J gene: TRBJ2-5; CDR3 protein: ASVDRGSETQY
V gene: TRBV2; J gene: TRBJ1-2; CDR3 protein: ASSATQGNYGYT
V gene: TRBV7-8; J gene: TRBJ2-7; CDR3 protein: ASSYARPEEQY
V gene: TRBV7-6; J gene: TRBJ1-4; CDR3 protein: ASSLGGVATNEKLF
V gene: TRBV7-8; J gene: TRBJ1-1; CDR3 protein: ASRPRRLSNTEAF
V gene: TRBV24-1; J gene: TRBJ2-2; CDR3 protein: ATSPQTDTGELF
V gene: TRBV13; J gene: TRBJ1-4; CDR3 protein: ASSLREKLF
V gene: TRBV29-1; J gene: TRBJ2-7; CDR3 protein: SPRDYEQY
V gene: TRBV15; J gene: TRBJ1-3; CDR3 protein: ATSGRTGNSGNTIY
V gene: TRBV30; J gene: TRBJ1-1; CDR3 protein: AWGTSHAF
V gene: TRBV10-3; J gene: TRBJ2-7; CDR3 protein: AISEGREYNEQY
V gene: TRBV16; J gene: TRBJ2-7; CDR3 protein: ASSLRQAISYEQY
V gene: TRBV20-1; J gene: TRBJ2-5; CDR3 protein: SAVIGTFQETQY
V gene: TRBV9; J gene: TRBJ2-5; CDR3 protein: ASNVGGYGIETQY
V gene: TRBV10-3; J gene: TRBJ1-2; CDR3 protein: AISATGINYGYT
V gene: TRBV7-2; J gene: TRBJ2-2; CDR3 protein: ASSLVPGLAGGNTGELF
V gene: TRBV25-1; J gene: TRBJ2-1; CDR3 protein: ASSEGWEQF
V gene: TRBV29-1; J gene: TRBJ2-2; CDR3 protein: SWDRAYGELF
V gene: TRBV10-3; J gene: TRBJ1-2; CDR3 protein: TISGQEGSYT
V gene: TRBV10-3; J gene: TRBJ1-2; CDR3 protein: ASSYSTGGIYGYT
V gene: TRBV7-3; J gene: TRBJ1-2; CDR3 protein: ASRPSGTGDYGYT
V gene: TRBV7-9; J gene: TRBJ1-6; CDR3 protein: ASSSRRDPTALH
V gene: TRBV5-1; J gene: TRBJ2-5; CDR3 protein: ASSLGAGTQETQY
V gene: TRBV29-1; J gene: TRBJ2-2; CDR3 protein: STRDRGPGGNTGELF
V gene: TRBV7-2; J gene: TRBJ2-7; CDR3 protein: ASSLRAGTDTYEQY
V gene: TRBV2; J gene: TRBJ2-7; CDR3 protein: ASTMGREQSEQY
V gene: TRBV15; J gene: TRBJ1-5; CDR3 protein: ATSSGGHQGNQPQH
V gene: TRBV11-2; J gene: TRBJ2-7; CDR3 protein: ASRADRDLFYEQY
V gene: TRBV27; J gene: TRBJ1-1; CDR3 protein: ASRRSEMNTEAF
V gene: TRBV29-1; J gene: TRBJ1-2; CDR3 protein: SDSGTGRGYT
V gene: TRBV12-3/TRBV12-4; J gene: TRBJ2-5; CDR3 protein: ASSQTSGRAPGETQY
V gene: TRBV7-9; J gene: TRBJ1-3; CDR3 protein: ASSLLGLWGNTIY
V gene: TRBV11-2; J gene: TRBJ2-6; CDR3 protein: ASSRWALRGASGANVLT
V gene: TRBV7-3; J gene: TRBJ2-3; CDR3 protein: ASSPTVAADTQY
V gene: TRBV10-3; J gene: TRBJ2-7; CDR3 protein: ASSVASGSYEQY
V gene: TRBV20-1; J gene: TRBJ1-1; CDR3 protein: SARVAGSGEAF
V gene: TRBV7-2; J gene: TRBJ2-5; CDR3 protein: ASSLRTSGIFETQY
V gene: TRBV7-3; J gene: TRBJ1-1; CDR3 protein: ASSLGQKRSAEAF
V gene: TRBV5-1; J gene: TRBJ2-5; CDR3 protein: ASGGRGTQY
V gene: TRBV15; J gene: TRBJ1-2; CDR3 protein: ATSSTSGTGGNYGYT
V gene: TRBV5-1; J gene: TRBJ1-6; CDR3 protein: ASSPGPLYNSPLH
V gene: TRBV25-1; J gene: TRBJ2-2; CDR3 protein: ASSESPGALGNTGELF
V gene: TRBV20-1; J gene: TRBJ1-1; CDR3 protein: SANLAVNTEAF
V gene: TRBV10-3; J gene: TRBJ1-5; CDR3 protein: AISLGGGRNQPQH
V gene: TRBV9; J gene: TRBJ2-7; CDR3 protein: ASIPQGISYEQY
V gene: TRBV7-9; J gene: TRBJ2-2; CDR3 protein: ASSPDRANTGEPF